The clone carrying this TCR beta chain was seen repeatedly, ten times or more. Uncontrolled infection, other autoimmune disease, pregnancy and lactation each barred patients from inclusion. The source of the sample is a study of T cells in Graves' hyperthyroidism and ophthalmopathy. Amplification yielded TCR beta CDR3 regions, with RNA transcripts as the source. A set of HTBI primers served as the primers for a first-round RT-PCR of the TCR CDR3. MiXCR, applied by TCRdb to the multiplex PCR reads, yields one record per CDR3 protein. The data show roughly 840,000 distinct CDR3 sequences, with about 38% seen just once and 8.9% held by the top ten. The specimen was blood. This receptor was obtained from a man between 18 and 29 years old with Graves' hyperthyroidism.

CDR3 nucleotides: TGTGCCTTTCCGGGACGTCATCAGCCCCAGCATTTT. Translation: CAFPGRHQPQHF. V and J are TRBV30 and TRBJ1-5; D is perhaps TRBD1 (5 bases). Per germline, CDR1 GTSNPN and CDR2 SVGIG (reference sequence). V lost 7 bases and J lost 5, with 12 bases in between. CDR3 length equals 12 residues.